A selection of T cell receptor beta chains follows, all from one sample in a study of blood T cell repertoires in COVID-19. Assay: immunoSEQ multiplex PCR; the TCRdb copy retains only in-frame clones and omits some. The sample consists of roughly 400,000 clones, just over 90% of them appearing once. The sequenced sample consisted of PBMCs or T cells enriched from blood (not recorded which). Receptors were obtained from a woman aged 40-49 years who had been exposed to COVID-19. The CDR3 runs from the conserved cysteine through the conserved F or W. Each record gives: V gene, J gene, D gene, CDR3 protein, CDR3 DNA. A D gene is named only where the DNA matches it firmly.

>TRBV7-9|TRBJ1-6|TRBD1
CASSPGQGNSPLHF
TGTGCCAGCAGCCCGGGACAGGGCAATTCACCCCTCCACTTT
>TRBV29-1|TRBJ1-3|TRBD1
CSVEDPQGAGNTIYF
TGCAGCGTTGAAGATCCACAGGGGGCTGGAAACACCATATATTTT
>TRBV7-8|TRBJ2-7|TRBD1
CASSLGSYYRDRGYEQYF
TGTGCCAGCAGCTTAGGATCTTATTATCGGGACAGGGGCTACGAGCAGTACTTC
>TRBV11-2|TRBJ1-5|NA
CASSTGGAQHF
TGTGCCAGCAGCACCGGAGGAGCCCAGCATTTT
>TRBV10-3|TRBJ1-3|TRBD1
CAITKTGDRGDTIYF
TGTGCCATCACCAAGACAGGGGACCGAGGGGACACCATATATTTT
>TRBV11-3|TRBJ1-2|TRBD1
CASSLEWDTTGEFVYTF
TGTGCCAGCAGCTTAGAATGGGATACGACAGGGGAGTTTGTCTACACCTTC
>TRBV7-3|TRBJ2-1|TRBD1
CASSYLTGVGNEQFF
TGTGCCAGCAGCTACCTGACAGGGGTTGGTAATGAGCAGTTCTTC
>TRBV19|TRBJ1-1|NA
CASSIRSEREAFF
TGTGCCAGTAGTATACGGAGTGAAAGGGAAGCTTTCTTT
>TRBV7-9|TRBJ2-3|NA
CASSKTYRASTDTQYF
TGTGCCAGCAGCAAGACGTACAGAGCTAGCACAGATACGCAGTATTTT
>TRBV7-9|TRBJ2-1|TRBD1
CASSPRGTGERLGEQFF
TGTGCCAGCAGCCCCCGGGGGACAGGGGAACGCCTTGGGGAGCAGTTCTTC
>TRBV5-4|TRBJ2-3|NA
CASSPGKGRTDTQYF
TGTGCCAGCAGCCCCGGGAAAGGGAGGACAGATACGCAGTATTTT